This T cell receptor (beta chain) was identified in a study of shared clonotypes between healthy human individuals. Whole-study results and caveats: Larger richness was generally estimated for naive than memory subsets. Unshared clonotypes carried lower generation probabilities than those common to all four donors.

The CDR3 is 14 amino acids. V was clipped by 3 bases and J by 6 bases, with 14 bases between them. Per germline, CDR1 LNHDA and CDR2 SQIVND (reference sequence). Turning to this clone: The antigen is unknown.

Assay: immunoSEQ multiplex PCR; the TCRdb copy retains only in-frame clones and omits some. This table has fewer than 400,000 clones, approximately 74% appearing once. Sample: memory CD4+ T cells sorted from blood. Documented subset: CD45RA-negative fraction. V usage is TRBV19 and J usage is TRBJ1-2; TRBD1 is a possible D gene (5 bases). The sequence came from a man aged 25-40 years in good health. In DNA form, the CDR3 reads TGTGCCAGTAGTATGGGTCTCAGGGTTCATGGCTACACCTTC. This translates into CASSMGLRVHGYTF.